The 22 T cell receptor beta chains reported below all come from one sample, sequenced in a study of cytomegalovirus exposure and HLA in healthy donors. The PCR ran on 60 Vbeta and 13 Jbeta primers. Assay used: immunoSEQ multiplex PCR; TCRdb lists only in-frame clones, some missing. The data contain tens of thousands of clones, roughly 80% of them singletons. Sequencing was carried out using PBMCs. The source of these receptors is a girl aged 2 to 9 in good health and CMV-seropositive.

This chain joins TRBV19 and TRBJ2-1, with 8 bases matching TRBD2. V was clipped by 1 base and J by 3 bases; unmatched bases: 2. Germline-derived CDR1 and CDR2 are LNHDA and SQIVND (reference sequence). The CDR3 runs 15 residues. Here the CDR3 reads CASSIGLAGYNEQFF. In DNA form, the CDR3 reads TGTGCCAGTAGTATAGGTCTAGCGGGCTACAATGAGCAGTTCTTC. The entire variable domain, with the rest obtained from reference TRBV19 and TRBJ2-1, is as follows: DGGITQSPKYLFRKEGQNVTLSCEQNLNHDAMYWYRQDPGQGLRLIYYSQIVNDFQKGDIAEGYSVSREKKESFPLTVTSAQKNPTAFYLCASSIGLAGYNEQFFGPGTRLTVL.

Concerning this clone itself: This sample includes further DNA sequences coding for the same CDR3. The CDR3 region has the DNA TGCACCAGCAGCCTTAATCGGGTAGGGGGAAAATGGGGCTCTTACAATGAGCAGTTCTTC. Encoded protein: CTSSLNRVGGKWGSYNEQFF. The chain carries TRBV1 and TRBJ2-1; the table gives TRBD1 as D, unverified against the DNA. TRBV1 is flagged as a pseudogene. The CDR3 covers 20 residues.

This clone was observed a few times. The V gene is TRBV12-5, the J gene TRBJ1-1; 7 bases are a match to TRBD1. Germline CDR1 reads LGHNT; CDR2 reads FRNRAP. The CDR3 contains 13 residues. The junction had 0 bases not matched to a gene; V was cut back by 0 bases and J by 5 bases. DNA for the CDR3: TGTGCTAGTGGTTTGGTACAGGGGACTGAAGCTTTCTTT. Translation gives CASGLVQGTEAFF. Filled out from reference TRBV12-5 and TRBJ1-1, the complete variable domain reads DARVTQTPRHKVTEMGQEVTMRCQPILGHNTVFWYRQTMMQGLELLAYFRNRAPLDDSGMPKDRFSAEMPDATLATLKIQPSEPRDSAVYFCASGLVQGTEAFFGQGTRLTVV.

The chain links TRBV27 to TRBJ1-2; D is undetermined. Germline V gene lookup returns CDR1 MNHEY and CDR2 SMNVEV (reference sequence). This CDR3 comprises 13 residues. V lost 8 bases and J lost 2, with 12 bases in between. The CDR3 DNA sequence: TGTGCCAGCGGAACCGGCAGGAACTATGGCTACACCTTC. This codes for CASGTGRNYGYTF.

The chain uses TRBV29-1 and TRBJ2-7; a possible D gene is TRBD1 (5 bases). In germline, CDR1 is SQVTM, CDR2 ANQGSEA. This CDR3 contains 12 residues. V was cut by 1 base and J by 2 bases, with 6 bases left in between. The CDR3 here is CSVEVRAYEQYF. CDR3 DNA sequence: TGCAGCGTTGAAGTCAGGGCCTACGAGCAGTACTTC.

The J gene is TRBJ1-2, the V gene TRBV28, with D unresolved. The germline gives CDR1 MDHEN, CDR2 SYDVKM. The CDR3 extends over 13 amino acids. V was shortened by 2 bases and J by 4 bases, with 8 bases between the two germline ends. The chain's CDR3 is CASSLGGPYGYTF. DNA of the CDR3: TGTGCCAGCAGTTTAGGCGGGCCCTATGGCTACACCTTC.

This CDR3 reads CSALTANTEAFF. The CDR3, as DNA: TGCAGCGCATTGACAGCGAACACTGAAGCTTTCTTT. The genes are TRBV29-1 and TRBJ1-1; D might be TRBD1 (5 bases). Germline V CDR1 and CDR2: SQVTM, ANQGSEA. CDR3 size: 12 residues. Trimming removed 7 bases from V and 1 base from J, with 10 bases in between.

This sequence joins TRBV29-1 and TRBJ2-1, with TRBD1 matching 9 bases. CDR1 is SQVTM and CDR2 is ANQGSEA in the germline V gene. V lost 2 bases and J lost 4; bases outside the gene matches: 9. The CDR3 covers 16 residues. The CDR3 protein is CSVERGVTGGYNEQFF. CDR3 sequence (DNA): TGCAGCGTTGAACGCGGGGTGACAGGGGGTTACAATGAGCAGTTCTTC.

V is TRBV27 and J is TRBJ1-1, with D tentatively TRBD1 (6 bases). Looked up from germline, CDR1 is MNHEY and CDR2 is SMNVEV (reference sequence). The CDR3 extends over 15 amino acids. The V end lost 4 bases, the J end lost 1 base, and 13 bases lay between the germline ends. CDR3 DNA sequence: TGTGCCAGCAGTTCCATAGGGGGGGGGAACACTGAAGCTTTCTTT. Amino acid sequence: CASSSIGGGNTEAFF.

This clone occurred once. The rearrangement links TRBV29-1 to TRBJ2-1; D unresolved. Trimming took 3 bases from V and 0 from J, leaving 6 bases between them. CDR3 length: 13 residues. Germline CDR1 SQVTM, CDR2 ANQGSEA. CDR3 region: CSVELSSYNEQFF. In nucleotides, the CDR3 is TGCAGCGTTGAGCTCAGCTCCTACAATGAGCAGTTCTTC.

The J gene is TRBJ2-7, the V gene TRBV19, with a possible D match to TRBD1 (5 bases). The CDR3 length is 13 residues. CDR1 and CDR2 from the germline V gene are LNHDA and SQIVND (reference sequence). Trimming cost V 3 bases and J 4 bases, with 10 bases left between them. The chain's CDR3 is CASSMGHYYEQYF. The CDR3, as DNA: TGTGCCAGTAGTATGGGGCACTATTACGAGCAGTACTTC.

This chain uses TRBV10-1 with TRBJ2-7, with 7 bases aligning to TRBD2. The CDR3 contains 16 residues. Trimming cost V 6 bases and J 3 bases; bases outside gene matches: 14. CDR1 is WNHNN and CDR2 is SYGVQD in the germline V gene (reference sequence). The CDR3 here is CASSGNIYRGDYEQYF. Written as DNA, the CDR3 is TGCGCCAGCAGCGGGAATATCTATCGGGGGGACTACGAGCAGTACTTC.

The rearrangement joins TRBV6-5 to TRBJ2-3; D unclear. V was clipped by 5 bases and J by 0 bases, with 12 bases between them. The CDR3 loop spans 15 amino acids. From germline, CDR1 is MNHEY and CDR2 SVGAGI. The CDR3 loop reads CASSPNLLSTDTQYF. The CDR3 nucleotides are TGTGCCAGCAGTCCCAACCTATTAAGCACAGATACGCAGTATTTT.

V and J are TRBV5-5 and TRBJ2-5; TRBD1 matches at 8 bases. This CDR3 region has 14 residues. CDR1 SGHKS and CDR2 YYEKEE come from the germline V gene (reference sequence). The V segment lost 7 bases and the J segment 4 bases; nucleotides outside the gene matches: 9. The CDR3: CASFPRQGLETQYF. For the CDR3, the DNA is TGTGCCAGCTTCCCCAGACAGGGGTTAGAGACCCAGTACTTC.

The rearrangement links TRBV10-2 to TRBJ2-3; D is perhaps TRBD1 (5 bases). V dropped 10 bases and J dropped 3 bases, with 23 bases sitting between them. This CDR3 contains 16 residues. Germline assignment: CDR1 WSHSY and CDR2 SAAADI. The DNA of the CDR3 is TGCGCCACCACTCTCGGTAGGGGTAGAGTTACAGATACGCAGTATTTT. Translated: CATTLGRGRVTDTQYF.

The V call is TRBV6-5, the J call TRBJ2-7, with 7 bases identical to TRBD2. The CDR3 is 14 residues long. Trimming at V came to 6 bases and at J to 3 bases, leaving 8 bases not matched to a gene. The germline V gene encodes CDR1 MNHEY and CDR2 SVGAGI. The CDR3 sequence is CASRRSGTNYEQYF. CDR3 nucleotides: TGTGCCAGCAGACGCTCCGGGACTAACTACGAGCAGTACTTC.

The chain joins TRBV7-3 to TRBJ1-4, with D possibly matching TRBD1 (5 bases). The germline V gene encodes CDR1 SGHTA and CDR2 FQGTGA. The CDR3 spans 15 residues. The V end was cut by 2 bases, the J end by 6 bases, with 13 bases between. The CDR3 loop reads CASSLQSGGHEKLFF. In DNA form, the CDR3 reads TGTGCCAGCAGCTTACAGTCGGGGGGACATGAAAAACTGTTTTTT.

The chain employs TRBV30 and TRBJ1-2, with D perhaps matching TRBD1 (5 bases). Germline CDR1 and CDR2: GTSNPN and SVGIG (reference sequence). V was pared by 0 bases and J by 7 bases, with 12 bases between. The CDR3 totals 13 residues. The CDR3 bases are TGTGCCTGGAGTGTACAGCTAGGGGTTGGCTACACCTTC. It encodes CAWSVQLGVGYTF.

The chain is built from TRBV11-2 and TRBJ1-1; a possible D gene is TRBD1 (5 bases). Trimming removed 4 bases at V and 3 bases at J, with 27 bases between. The CDR3 has 19 residues. The V gene's germline CDR1 is SGHAT and CDR2 FQNNGV. The CDR3 region has the DNA TGTGCCAGCAGCTCATTACCGCTTTCCCAAGGGGTTCCCCACACTGAAGCTTTCTTT. Translated, it gives CASSSLPLSQGVPHTEAFF.

This clone appeared once. The chain links TRBV18 to TRBJ2-1; D is unresolved. The CDR3 is 14 residues long. V lost 0 bases to trimming and J lost 1 base, with 4 bases between them. Germline CDR1 and CDR2: KGHSH and LQKENI. The CDR3 DNA sequence: TGTGCCAGCTCACCACCGAGTTCCTACAATGAGCAGTTCTTC. The encoded protein is CASSPPSSYNEQFF. Full variable domain (missing parts from reference TRBV18 and TRBJ2-1): NAGVMQNPRHLVRRRGQEARLRCSPMKGHSHVYWYRQLPEEGLKFMVYLQKENIIDESGMPKERFSAEFPKEGPSILRIQQVVRGDSAAYFCASSPPSSYNEQFFGPGTRLTVL.

The gene calls are TRBV6-5 and TRBJ1-2, with TRBD1 matching over 8 bases. Germline assignment: CDR1 MNHEY and CDR2 SVGAGI. V lost 6 bases, J lost 4 bases, and 4 bases stayed unmatched. The CDR3 runs 13 residues. CDR3 in DNA: TGTGCCAGCAGAATCACAGGGGGCTATGGCTACACCTTC. Its protein is CASRITGGYGYTF.

The V gene is TRBV5-1, the J gene TRBJ2-7, with 9 bases that match TRBD2. Germline CDR1 reads SGHRS; CDR2 reads YFSETQ. This CDR3 is built from 17 residues. The V gene end was trimmed by 0 bases and the J gene end by 4 bases; junction bases not matched to a gene: 11. CDR3 in amino acids: CASSLVASGTLFYEQYF. The CDR3, as DNA: TGCGCCAGCAGCTTGGTAGCTAGCGGGACTCTGTTTTACGAGCAGTACTTC.